These 15 T cell receptor beta chains were sequenced from one sample in a study of blood T cell repertoires in COVID-19. Profiling relied on immunoSEQ multiplex PCR, and the TCRdb table lists in-frame clones only, not all of them. The sample records fewer than 350,000 clones, 80% to 90% being singletons. The sequenced sample was peripheral blood. These TCRs come from a woman in her seventies with COVID-19, enrolled during active disease.

The CDR3, as DNA: TGTGCCAGCAGTTTACGGGACAGGGAAGGCTACACCTTC. Protein: CASSLRDREGYTF. The gene calls are TRBV6-5 and TRBJ1-2, with 9 bases aligning to TRBD1. Germline V gene data show CDR1 as MNHEY and CDR2 as SVGAGI. Trimming cost V 4 bases and J 8 bases; bases outside gene matches: 5. This CDR3 contains 13 residues.

This chain links TRBV5-1 with TRBJ2-1, with 9 bases fitting TRBD2. Germline V gene sequence: CDR1 SGHRS, CDR2 YFSETQ. Trimming removed 0 bases from V and 10 bases from J; junction bases left unmatched: 8. CDR3 length: 15 amino acids. The CDR3 region has the DNA TGCGCCAGCAGCTTGGGACTAGCGGCTGTGGAGGAGCAGTTCTTC. Protein: CASSLGLAAVEEQFF.

The chain couples TRBV19 to TRBJ2-7, with TRBD1 identical over 9 bases. In germline, CDR1 is LNHDA, CDR2 SQIVND (reference sequence). J was trimmed by 3 bases and V by 6 bases; bases with no gene match: 6. The CDR3 length is 14 residues. CDR3 region: CASSLTGGSYEQYF. In nucleotides, the CDR3 is TGTGCCAGTAGCTTGACAGGGGGGAGCTACGAGCAGTACTTC.

This rearrangement joins TRBV29-1 to TRBJ1-6; D uncertain. This CDR3 is built from 13 residues. Per the germline V gene, CDR1 is SQVTM and CDR2 is ANQGSEA. Trimming stripped 4 bases from V and 10 bases from J, with 14 bases between. The CDR3 reads CSVVEGSGSPLHF. In DNA form, the CDR3 reads TGCAGCGTTGTTGAAGGGTCGGGATCACCCCTCCACTTT. Based on the CDR3 plus reference TRBV29-1 and TRBJ1-6, the full variable domain is SAVISQKPSRDICQRGTSLTIQCQVDSQVTMMFWYRQQPGQSLTLIATANQGSEATYESGFVIDKFPISRPNLTFSTLTVSNMSPEDSSIYLCSVVEGSGSPLHFGNGTRLTVT.

This chain connects TRBV18 to TRBJ1-1; D gene unclear. Germline CDR1 reads KGHSH; CDR2 reads LQKENI. V shed 10 bases and J shed 0 bases, with 12 bases lying between them. This CDR3 is built from 13 residues. CDR3 coding DNA: TGTGCCACCCGAAGTGACATGAACACTGAAGCTTTCTTT. Residues: CATRSDMNTEAFF.

This chain connects TRBV6-5 to TRBJ2-7; 9 bases agree with TRBD1. Losses at the gene ends were 4 bases for V and 3 bases for J; bases not matched to a gene: 7. The CDR3 runs to 15 residues. The V gene's germline CDR1 is MNHEY and CDR2 SVGAGI. DNA of the CDR3: TGTGCCAGCAGTTCCCAACCGGGACAGGGCTACGAGCAGTACTTC. This gives the protein CASSSQPGQGYEQYF.

This rearrangement joins TRBV27 to TRBJ2-2, with 8 bases matching TRBD1. This CDR3 spans 17 amino acids. CDR1 is MNHEY, CDR2 SMNVEV, per germline (reference sequence). V lost 6 bases to trimming and J lost 1 base; unmatched junction nucleotides: 10. The CDR3 reads CASRFGQGKRNTGELFF. CDR3 DNA sequence: TGTGCCAGCAGATTCGGACAGGGAAAAAGGAACACCGGGGAGCTGTTTTTT.

The chain uses TRBV5-4 and TRBJ2-5, with TRBD2 matching 12 bases. Germline V CDR1 and CDR2: SGHNT, YYREEE (reference sequence). The trim removed 2 bases at V and 3 bases at J, leaving 2 bases unmatched. The CDR3 spans 15 residues. CDR3 nucleotide sequence: TGTGCCAGCAGCTTCAGACTAGCGGGGGAAGAGACCCAGTACTTC. Residues: CASSFRLAGEETQYF.

The chain employs TRBV4-1 and TRBJ2-3; 7 bases align to TRBD2. The CDR3 sequence is 13 residues long. The germline CDR1 and CDR2 sequences are MGHRA and YSYEKL. Trimming took 5 bases from V and 10 from J; bases not matched to a gene: 9. CDR3 in DNA: TGCGCCAGCAGCAAACTGGGACTACAGGCGCAGTATTTT. It specifies CASSKLGLQAQYF.

V is TRBV5-1 and J is TRBJ2-2; 8 bases are shared with TRBD2. The germline V gene encodes CDR1 SGHRS and CDR2 YFSETQ. V gave up 6 bases and J gave up 3 bases; unmatched junction bases: 4. This CDR3 region has 14 residues. The CDR3 protein is CASTLRGDTGELFF. In DNA form, the CDR3 reads TGCGCCAGCACCCTGCGGGGGGACACCGGGGAGCTGTTTTTT.

The chain links TRBV5-1 to TRBJ2-7; D not certain. V shed 1 base and J shed 1 base, with 6 bases lying between them. Germline V lookup: CDR1 SGHRS, CDR2 YFSETQ. The CDR3 totals 13 residues. DNA of the CDR3: TGCGCCAGCAGCTTGACCAGATCCTACGAGCAGTACTTC. Translated: CASSLTRSYEQYF.

This clone was seen a handful of times. V gene TRBV19 combines with J gene TRBJ2-7; 8 bases are shared with TRBD1. Germline values: CDR1 LNHDA, CDR2 SQIVND (reference sequence). After removal of 5 bases from V and 2 bases from J, the junction contained 8 bases not matched to a gene. The CDR3 runs 15 residues. CDR3 region: CASSRSTGATYEQYF. CDR3 DNA: TGTGCCAGTAGTCGCTCGACAGGGGCCACCTACGAGCAGTACTTC.

This sequence joins TRBV20-1 and TRBJ2-3, with D maybe TRBD2 (5 bases). Trimming stripped 6 bases from V and 4 bases from J, with 5 bases between. The V gene's germline CDR1 is DFQATT and CDR2 SNEGSKA (reference sequence). The CDR3 spans 10 residues. In DNA, the CDR3 is TGCAGTGCGGGAGCAGATACGCAGTATTTT. Protein product: CSAGADTQYF.

V and J are TRBV11-1 and TRBJ2-1; 9 nucleotides align to TRBD2. This CDR3 contains 16 residues. The V gene's germline CDR1 is SGHAT and CDR2 FQDESV (reference sequence). Trimming took 0 bases from V and 4 from J; bases not matched to a gene: 4. The CDR3 region has the DNA TGTGCCAGCAGCTTAGCTCGGCTAGCGGGGTACAATGAGCAGTTCTTC. This gives the protein CASSLARLAGYNEQFF. The full variable domain, in which reference TRBV11-1 and TRBJ2-1 provide the parts outside the CDR3, is EAEVAQSPRYKITEKSQAVAFWCDPISGHATLYWYRQILGQGPELLVQFQDESVVDDSQLPKDRFSAERLKGVDSTLKIQPAELGDSAMYLCASSLARLAGYNEQFFGPGTRLTVL.

J is TRBJ2-7 and V is TRBV18; a possible D gene is TRBD1 (7 bases). Looked up from germline, CDR1 is KGHSH and CDR2 is LQKENI. The length of the CDR3 is 13 residues. With 6 bases removed from V and 4 bases from J, the gap between germline ends came to 13 bases. CDR3 sequence (DNA): TGTGCCAGCTCCCCCGGGGGACAGTACGAGCAGTACTTC. Encoded protein: CASSPGGQYEQYF.